The next 2 T cell receptor beta chains were all read from a single sample in a study of STAT5B mutations in CD4+ large granular lymphocyte leukemia. The repertoire was sequenced with immunoSEQ multiplex PCR; TCRdb's copy has only in-frame clones and lacks some. Of roughly 34,000 clones listed, over 65% are singletons. Sequenced: CD4+ T cells from blood buffy coats. These receptors were obtained from a human donor in good health.

This chain links TRBV4-3 with TRBJ1-5, with no clear D. The CDR3 consists of 14 residues. With 1 base removed from V and 5 bases from J, the gap between germline ends came to 9 bases. Germline V CDR1 and CDR2: LGHNA, YSLEER. The CDR3 DNA sequence: TGCGCCAGCAGCCAAGTCGTAAATTATCAGCCCCAGCATTTT. Its translation is CASSQVVNYQPQHF.

This sequence joins TRBV7-9 and TRBJ2-5; D may match TRBD1 or TRBD2 (5 bases each). Trimming cost V 8 bases and J 7 bases, with 17 bases left between them. The germline V gene has CDR1 SEHNR and CDR2 FQNEAQ (reference sequence). The CDR3 is 13 residues long. The CDR3 region has the DNA TGTGCCAGCGGATTGGGACCCCCAGGGACCCAGTACTTC. Translated, it gives CASGLGPPGTQYF.